These 18 T cell receptor beta chains originate from one sample sequenced in a study of blood T cell repertoires in COVID-19. Libraries were prepared by immunoSEQ multiplex PCR; TCRdb keeps only in-frame clonotypes and omits some of them. The table records some 70,000 clones, approximately 85% of them present only once. The sequencing sample was made of peripheral blood. The receptor source for this set is a man of 80 years or more with acute or convalescent COVID-19.

V gene TRBV11-3 combines with J gene TRBJ2-2; possible D gene TRBD1, 6 bases. Germline V gives CDR1 SGHNT, CDR2 YENEEA. This CDR3 has 14 residues. Deletions cut 7 bases from V and 4 bases from J, with 13 bases between. In DNA, the CDR3 is TGTGCCAGCAAACAGGGCGTTCGCACCGGGGAGCTGTTTTTT. Translation: CASKQGVRTGELFF. The entire variable domain, with the rest obtained from reference TRBV11-3 and TRBJ2-2, is as follows: EAGVVQSPRYKIIEKKQPVAFWCNPISGHNTLYWYLQNLGQGPELLIRYENEEAVDDSQLPKDRFSAERLKGVDSTLKIQPAELGDSAVYLCASKQGVRTGELFFGEGSRLTVL.

This clone came up once. Since a much larger clone is just one base distant, this may be a read error. CDR3 bases: TGTGCCAGCAGCGTAGGGACAGGGGGGAGCACTGAAGCTTTCTTT. It yields the protein CASSVGTGGSTEAFF. This rearrangement joins TRBV9 to TRBJ1-1, with 10 positions matching TRBD1. Germline values: CDR1 SGDLS, CDR2 YYNGEE. Trimming took 0 bases from V and 4 from J; bases not matched to a gene: 3. The CDR3 contains 15 residues.

The chain has TRBV30 and TRBJ2-7; D possibly corresponds to TRBD1 (6 bases). The CDR3 has 13 amino acids. Trimming took off 5 bases at V and 2 bases at J, with 13 bases between the two ends. Germline values: CDR1 GTSNPN, CDR2 SVGIG (reference sequence). The CDR3 coding sequence is TGTGCCTGGCGACAGGAGAATACCTACGAGCAGTACTTC. It encodes CAWRQENTYEQYF.

The V call is TRBV5-8, the J call TRBJ2-5; a possible D gene is TRBD2 (5 bases). This CDR3 has 15 amino acids. Germline CDR1 reads SGHTS; CDR2 reads YDEGEE. V was clipped by 7 bases and J by 2 bases, with 18 bases between them. The CDR3 nucleotides are TGTGCCAGCGAACTGGATTCGGGGTTTCAAGAGACCCAGTACTTC. It encodes CASELDSGFQETQYF.

The chain carries TRBV6-5 and TRBJ1-2; D call uncertain. Germline CDR1 and CDR2: MNHEY and SVGAGI. Trimming shortened V by 0 bases and J by 6 bases, and 11 bases separated the two germline ends. This CDR3 is 14 amino acids long. The CDR3 loop is CASSYSGDLNGYTF. For the CDR3, the DNA is TGTGCCAGCAGTTACTCGGGCGATCTTAATGGCTACACCTTC.

This clone was found a few times. This rearrangement joins TRBV11-3 to TRBJ2-1; weak D call: TRBD2 (5 bases). Deletions cut 2 bases from V and 4 bases from J, with 9 bases between. The germline V gene has CDR1 SGHNT and CDR2 YENEEA. The CDR3 runs 14 residues. Written as DNA, the CDR3 is TGTGCCAGCAGCTTACAGCGGCAGTACAATGAGCAGTTCTTC. Its translation is CASSLQRQYNEQFF.

This chain's CDR3 is CSVSRDSISTDTQYF. For the CDR3, the DNA is TGCAGCGTCAGCCGGGACAGCATTAGCACAGATACGCAGTATTTT. This chain links TRBV29-1 with TRBJ2-3; 7 nucleotides align to TRBD1. Germline CDR1 is SQVTM and CDR2 is ANQGSEA. The CDR3 contains 15 residues. With 6 bases clipped from V and 0 bases from J, the junction kept 9 bases outside the gene matches.

This chain uses TRBV28 with TRBJ1-5; D gene uncertain. The CDR3 runs to 12 residues. V was shortened by 6 bases and J by 6 bases, with 9 bases between the two germline ends. CDR1 MDHEN and CDR2 SYDVKM come from the germline V gene. CDR3 protein: CASSAGSQPQHF. Here the CDR3 DNA reads TGTGCCAGCAGCGCCGGGAGTCAGCCCCAGCATTTT.

This chain joins TRBV12-3 or TRBV12-4 and TRBJ2-1; D is uncertain. The length of the CDR3 is 12 residues. V lost 2 bases, J lost 9 bases, and 8 bases lay in between. CDR3 DNA: TGTGCCAGCAGTTTACGTTTCAGTGAGCAGTTCTTC. The encoded protein is CASSLRFSEQFF.

In this sample, this clone turned up a few times. The chain has TRBV7-2 and TRBJ2-3, with a weak D call TRBD2 (6 bases). Germline CDR1 is SGHTA and CDR2 is FQGNSA. The germline V and J ends were trimmed by 5 bases and 0 bases, with 12 bases remaining between them. There are 15 residues in the CDR3. CDR3 nucleotides: TGTGCCAGCAGCCCAGGGACTTACAGCACAGATACGCAGTATTTT. This gives the protein CASSPGTYSTDTQYF.

The rearrangement joins TRBV5-5 to TRBJ1-4; no firm D call. Trimming cost V 1 base and J 0 bases, with 4 bases left between them. Per germline, CDR1 SGHKS and CDR2 YYEKEE (reference sequence). The CDR3 covers 14 residues. CDR3 coding DNA: TGTGCCAGCAGCTTGACAGCAACTAATGAAAAACTGTTTTTT. Residues: CASSLTATNEKLFF. The full variable domain, in which reference TRBV5-5 and TRBJ1-4 provide the parts outside the CDR3, is DAGVTQSPTHLIKTRGQQVTLRCSPISGHKSVSWYQQVLGQGPQFIFQYYEKEERGRGNFPDRFSARQFPNYSSELNVNALLLGDSALYLCASSLTATNEKLFFGSGTQLSVL.

V is TRBV15 and J is TRBJ1-4; D may be TRBD1 (6 bases). The CDR3 length is 18 residues. Looked up from germline, CDR1 is LNHNV and CDR2 is YYDKDF (reference sequence). The V end was cut by 3 bases, the J end by 2 bases, with 19 bases between. This CDR3 reads CATSRKRHQGYTNEKLFF. CDR3 nucleotide sequence: TGTGCCACCAGCAGGAAGAGACACCAGGGGTATACTAATGAAAAACTGTTTTTT.

The chain joins TRBV5-1 to TRBJ2-1; unclear D gene. V lost 0 bases, J lost 6 bases, and 7 bases lay in between. Germline V lookup: CDR1 SGHRS, CDR2 YFSETQ. There are 13 residues in the CDR3. The CDR3 spells CASSLEYINEQFF. The DNA for the CDR3 is TGCGCCAGCAGCTTGGAATACATCAATGAGCAGTTCTTC. Together with reference TRBV5-1 and TRBJ2-1, the CDR3 gives the full variable domain: KAGVTQTPRYLIKTRGQQVTLSCSPISGHRSVSWYQQTPGQGLQFLFEYFSETQRNKGNFPGRFSGRQFSNSRSEMNVSTLELGDSALYLCASSLEYINEQFFGPGTRLTVL.

The genes are TRBV6-5 and TRBJ2-7; D possibly corresponds to TRBD1 (5 bases). The V gene lost 7 bases and the J gene lost 2 bases, with 9 bases spanning the gap. CDR1 is MNHEY, CDR2 SVGAGI, per germline. This CDR3 region has 12 residues. In DNA form, the CDR3 reads TGTGCCAGCATGGGGCAGCCCTACGAGCAGTACTTC. Protein product: CASMGQPYEQYF.

CDR3 protein: CASRLGGTNTGELFF. In DNA form, the CDR3 reads TGTGCCAGTAGACTGGGGGGGACGAACACCGGGGAGCTGTTTTTT. The chain recombines TRBV2 with TRBJ2-2, with TRBD2 matching 7 bases. V shed 9 bases, J shed 0 bases, and the junction held 7 bases outside the gene matches. This CDR3 has 15 residues. Germline V gene lookup returns CDR1 SNHLY and CDR2 FYNNEI.

The rearrangement uses TRBV9 and TRBJ2-5; a possible D gene is TRBD1 (5 bases). The CDR3 contains 15 residues. The V end lost 2 bases, the J end lost 5 bases, and 16 bases lay between the germline ends. The germline gives CDR1 SGDLS, CDR2 YYNGEE. The CDR3 is CASSVGPPKGETQYF. CDR3 nucleotide sequence: TGTGCCAGCAGCGTGGGGCCCCCGAAGGGGGAGACCCAGTACTTC.

This sequence joins TRBV3-1 (or the pseudogene TRBV3-2) and TRBJ1-2, with D uncertain. CDR1 LGHDT and CDR2 YNNKEL come from the germline V gene (reference sequence). The CDR3 covers 16 residues. V gave up 1 base and J gave up 1 base, with 13 bases separating them. CDR3 amino acids: CASSQGSYSRNYGYTF. The CDR3 DNA sequence: TGTGCCAGCAGCCAAGGTTCGTACAGCCGTAACTATGGCTACACCTTC.

The rearrangement joins TRBV20-1 to TRBJ1-4; 8 positions match TRBD1. After removal of 6 bases from V and 8 bases from J, the junction contained 2 bases not matched to a gene. This CDR3 is 11 amino acids long. Germline values: CDR1 DFQATT, CDR2 SNEGSKA (reference sequence). The CDR3 here is CSARDREKLFF. The CDR3 bases are TGCAGTGCGAGGGACAGGGAAAAACTGTTTTTT.